This entry features one T cell receptor (beta chain) sequence. What it binds is not known. The data are from a study of cytomegalovirus exposure and HLA in healthy donors. Overall study context: T cells numbering some 170 million yielded 90 million to 140 million unique TCR beta sequences in an earlier analysis.

General study points: According to reports, the classifier identified cytomegalovirus status with high specificity and sensitivity. The study labeled about 160 TCR beta chains cytomegalovirus-associated.

The PCR contained 60 Vbeta and 13 Jbeta primers. Method: immunoSEQ multiplex PCR; TCRdb's copy keeps in-frame clones and lacks some. The table includes about 98,000 clones, 75% to 85% detected once. Per the germline V gene, CDR1 is MDHEN and CDR2 is SYDVKM. The CDR3 length is 14 residues. Trimming took 5 bases from V and 8 from J, leaving 18 bases between them. The sequence derives from a man aged 18 to 30 in good health and CMV-seropositive. The specimen was PBMCs. The chain uses TRBV28 and TRBJ1-2, with unresolved D. The CDR3 DNA sequence: TGTGCCAGCAGTGTAAGCAGCCAGGTAGGAGGCTACACCTTC. This gives the protein CASSVSSQVGGYTF.